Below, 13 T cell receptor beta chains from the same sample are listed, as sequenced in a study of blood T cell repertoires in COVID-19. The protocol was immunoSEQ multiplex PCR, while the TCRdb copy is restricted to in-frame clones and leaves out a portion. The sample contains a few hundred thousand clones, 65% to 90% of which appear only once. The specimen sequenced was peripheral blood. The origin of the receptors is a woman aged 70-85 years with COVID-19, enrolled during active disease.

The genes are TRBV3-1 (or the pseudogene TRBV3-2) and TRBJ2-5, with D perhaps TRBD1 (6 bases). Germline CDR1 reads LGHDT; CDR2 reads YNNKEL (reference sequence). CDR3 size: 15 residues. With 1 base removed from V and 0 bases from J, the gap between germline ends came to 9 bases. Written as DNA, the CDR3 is TGTGCCAGCAGCCAAGGGACAGACTACCAAGAGACCCAGTACTTC. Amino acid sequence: CASSQGTDYQETQYF.

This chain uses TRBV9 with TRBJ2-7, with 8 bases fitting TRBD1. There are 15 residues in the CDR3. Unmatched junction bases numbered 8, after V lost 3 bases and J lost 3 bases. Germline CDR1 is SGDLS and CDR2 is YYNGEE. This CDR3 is CASSGSGTGDYEQYF. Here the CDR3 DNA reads TGTGCCAGCAGCGGTTCCGGGACAGGAGACTACGAGCAGTACTTC. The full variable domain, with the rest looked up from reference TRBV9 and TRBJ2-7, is DSGVTQTPKHLITATGQRVTLRCSPRSGDLSVYWYQQSLDQGLQFLIQYYNGEERAKGNILERFSAQQFPDLHSELNLSSLELGDSALYFCASSGSGTGDYEQYFGPGTRLTVT.

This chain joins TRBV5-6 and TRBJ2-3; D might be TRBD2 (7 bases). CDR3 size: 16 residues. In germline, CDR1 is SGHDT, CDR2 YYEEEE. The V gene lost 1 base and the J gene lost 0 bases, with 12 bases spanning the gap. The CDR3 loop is CASSLSAGASTDTQYF. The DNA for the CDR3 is TGTGCCAGCAGCTTGTCGGCGGGGGCGAGCACAGATACGCAGTATTTT.

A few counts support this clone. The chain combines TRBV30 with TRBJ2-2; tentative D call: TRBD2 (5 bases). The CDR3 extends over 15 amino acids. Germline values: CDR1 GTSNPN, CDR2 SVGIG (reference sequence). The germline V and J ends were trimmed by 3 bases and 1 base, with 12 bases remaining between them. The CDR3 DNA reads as TGTGCCTGGAGGGCGGGCCCCCTGAACACCGGGGAGCTGTTTTTT. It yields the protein CAWRAGPLNTGELFF.

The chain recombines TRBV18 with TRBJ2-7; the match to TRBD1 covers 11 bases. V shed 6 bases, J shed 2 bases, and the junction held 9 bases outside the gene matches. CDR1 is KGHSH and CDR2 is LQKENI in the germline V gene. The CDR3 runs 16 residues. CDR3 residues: CASSLNSGQGAYEQYF. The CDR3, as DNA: TGTGCCAGCTCGCTTAACTCGGGACAGGGGGCCTACGAGCAGTACTTC.

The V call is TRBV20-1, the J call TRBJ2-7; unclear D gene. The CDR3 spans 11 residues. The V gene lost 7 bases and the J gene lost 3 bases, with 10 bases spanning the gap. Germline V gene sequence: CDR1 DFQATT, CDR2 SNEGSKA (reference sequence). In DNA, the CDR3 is TGCAGTGTTCCAGAAGACTACGAGCAGTACTTC. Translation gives CSVPEDYEQYF.

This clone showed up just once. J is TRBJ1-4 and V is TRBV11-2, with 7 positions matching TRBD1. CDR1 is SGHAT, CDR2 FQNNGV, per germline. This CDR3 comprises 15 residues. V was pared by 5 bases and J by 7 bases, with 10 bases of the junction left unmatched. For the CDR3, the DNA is TGTGCCAGCAGCGACCGACAGGGAGCAGGTGAAAAACTGTTTTTT. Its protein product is CASSDRQGAGEKLFF.

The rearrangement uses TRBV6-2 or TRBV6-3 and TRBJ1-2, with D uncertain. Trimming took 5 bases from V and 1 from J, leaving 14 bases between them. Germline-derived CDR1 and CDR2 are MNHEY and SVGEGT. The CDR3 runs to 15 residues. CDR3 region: CASSGVRGINYGYTF. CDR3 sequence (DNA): TGTGCCAGCAGTGGTGTGCGGGGAATTAACTATGGCTACACCTTC.

CDR3 region: CASRLTGVNTEAFF. CDR3 in DNA: TGTGCCAGCAGACTTACAGGAGTGAACACTGAAGCTTTCTTT. The chain combines TRBV2 with TRBJ1-1, with a possible D match to TRBD1 (5 bases). Germline V gives CDR1 SNHLY, CDR2 FYNNEI. V was shortened by 6 bases and J by 0 bases, with 11 bases between the two germline ends. This CDR3 region has 14 residues.

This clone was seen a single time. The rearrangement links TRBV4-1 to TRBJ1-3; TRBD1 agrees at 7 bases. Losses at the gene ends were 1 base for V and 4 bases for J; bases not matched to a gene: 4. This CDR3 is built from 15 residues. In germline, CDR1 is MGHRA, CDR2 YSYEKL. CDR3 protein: CASSQVRDSGNTIYF. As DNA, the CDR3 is TGCGCCAGCAGCCAAGTCCGGGACAGCGGAAACACCATATATTTT.

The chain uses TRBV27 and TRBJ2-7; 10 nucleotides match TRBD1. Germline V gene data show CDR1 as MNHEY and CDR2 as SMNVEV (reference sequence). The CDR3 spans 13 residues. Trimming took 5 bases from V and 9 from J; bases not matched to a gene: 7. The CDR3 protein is CASSPGQGLLQYF. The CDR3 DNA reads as TGTGCCAGCAGTCCGGGACAGGGGCTCTTGCAGTACTTC.

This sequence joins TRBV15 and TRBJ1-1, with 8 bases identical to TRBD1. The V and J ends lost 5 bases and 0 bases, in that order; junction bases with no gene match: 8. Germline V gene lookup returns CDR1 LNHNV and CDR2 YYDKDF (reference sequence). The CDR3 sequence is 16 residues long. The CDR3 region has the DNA TGTGCCACCAGCGGCGGGACAGGCGACATGAACACTGAAGCTTTCTTT. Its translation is CATSGGTGDMNTEAFF.

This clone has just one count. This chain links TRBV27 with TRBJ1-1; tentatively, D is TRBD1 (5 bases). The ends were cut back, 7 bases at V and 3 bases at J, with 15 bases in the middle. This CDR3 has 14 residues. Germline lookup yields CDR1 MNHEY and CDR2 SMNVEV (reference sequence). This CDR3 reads CASIPNRGDTEAFF. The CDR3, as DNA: TGTGCCAGCATTCCCAATAGGGGCGACACTGAAGCTTTCTTT.